This TCR beta chain was profiled in a study of T cell changes during pregnancy in multiple sclerosis. The CDR3 has 15 residues. V lost 4 bases and J 2 bases, leaving 9 bases between the germline ends. Germline lookup yields CDR1 LNHNV and CDR2 YYDKDF (reference sequence). The method was immunoSEQ multiplex PCR; TCRdb's version includes in-frame clones alone and lacks a portion of them. The sample holds 39,000 or so clones, around 93% seen once. This sequence joins TRBV15 and TRBJ2-6, with a weak D call TRBD2 (5 bases). The source is a female donor with multiple sclerosis, enrolled in a pregnancy study. Sequences were derived from CD8+ T cells from peripheral blood mononuclear cells, sampled in the third trimester of pregnancy. The CDR3 sequence is CATSKLEAGANVLTF. The CDR3, as DNA: TGTGCCACCAGCAAACTAGAGGCTGGGGCCAACGTCCTGACTTTC.